Listed below are T cell receptor beta chains from one sample, sequenced in a study of T cell changes during pregnancy in multiple sclerosis. Generated by immunoSEQ multiplex PCR, the TCRdb table keeps only in-frame clones and is missing some. The sample records 14,000 to 15,000 clones, around 85% being singletons. The source was CD8+ T cells from peripheral blood mononuclear cells, collected in the first trimester of pregnancy. The receptor source for this set is a female donor with multiple sclerosis, enrolled in a pregnancy study. Each CDR3 is given with its conserved first and last residue. A D gene is named only where the DNA matches it firmly. A row's size may be missing; if present it is once, few, many or a size class.

abundance: -
j_gene: TRBJ1-4
v_gene: TRBV7-9
d_gene: TRBD1
CDR3nt: TGTGCCACCCGTGAGGACAGGGGGCCTGAAAAACTGTTTTTT
CDR3aa: CATREDRGPEKLFF

abundance: few
j_gene: TRBJ1-1
v_gene: TRBV5-1
d_gene: TRBD1
CDR3nt: TGCGCCAGCAGCTACGGGACAGGGGGGCCTGAAGCTTTCTTT
CDR3aa: CASSYGTGGPEAFF

abundance: -
j_gene: TRBJ1-2
v_gene: TRBV9
d_gene: -
CDR3nt: TGTGCCAGCGGGGGGAACTATGGCTACACCTTC
CDR3aa: CASGGNYGYTF

abundance: -
j_gene: TRBJ1-5
v_gene: TRBV19
d_gene: -
CDR3nt: TGTGCCAGTACTGCGGGCAATCAGCCCCAGCATTTT
CDR3aa: CASTAGNQPQHF

abundance: -
j_gene: TRBJ2-7
v_gene: TRBV27
d_gene: TRBD2
CDR3nt: TGTGCCAGCAGCGGGGGGACTAAACAGGACGGGCAGTACTTC
CDR3aa: CASSGGTKQDGQYF

abundance: -
j_gene: TRBJ1-1
v_gene: TRBV7-3
d_gene: -
CDR3nt: TGTGCCAGCAGCTTGGGGCAGGGAACTGAAGCTTTCTTT
CDR3aa: CASSLGQGTEAFF

abundance: once
j_gene: TRBJ1-3
v_gene: TRBV5-1
d_gene: TRBD1
CDR3nt: TGCGCCAGCAGCCCGGGACAGGGTTCTGGCTCTGGAAACACCATATATTTT
CDR3aa: CASSPGQGSGSGNTIYF

abundance: -
j_gene: TRBJ1-3
v_gene: TRBV30
d_gene: -
CDR3nt: TGTGCCGGAAGTCCCGACAGCTCGGATTTCACCATATATTTT
CDR3aa: CAGSPDSSDFTIYF

abundance: -
j_gene: TRBJ1-1
v_gene: TRBV4-1
d_gene: -
CDR3nt: TGCGCCAGCAGCCGGGAAAAAAGGACAGCGGAAGCTTTCTTT
CDR3aa: CASSREKRTAEAFF

abundance: -
j_gene: TRBJ2-7
v_gene: TRBV28
d_gene: -
CDR3nt: TGTGCCAGCAGTTTACCACGCGGGCAGTACGAGCAGTACTTC
CDR3aa: CASSLPRGQYEQYF

abundance: -
j_gene: TRBJ2-3
v_gene: TRBV28
d_gene: -
CDR3nt: TGTGCCAGCAGCTATCTCGCTACCACAGATACGCAGTATTTT
CDR3aa: CASSYLATTDTQYF

abundance: -
j_gene: TRBJ2-3
v_gene: TRBV7-8
d_gene: -
CDR3nt: TGTGCCAGCAGCTTTCCCCGGGAGTGGGGCACAGATACGCAGTATTTT
CDR3aa: CASSFPREWGTDTQYF

abundance: -
j_gene: TRBJ1-3
v_gene: TRBV2
d_gene: -
CDR3nt: TGTGCCAGCCGGGGGGGTACCTCTGGAAACACCATATATTTT
CDR3aa: CASRGGTSGNTIYF

abundance: -
j_gene: TRBJ1-1
v_gene: TRBV10-3
d_gene: TRBD1
CDR3nt: TGTGCCATCAGTGAGCGACAGGGGGAAGCTTTCTTT
CDR3aa: CAISERQGEAFF

abundance: -
j_gene: TRBJ2-3
v_gene: TRBV5-4
d_gene: -
CDR3nt: TGTGCCAGCAGCTTGTCGACAGCTACGCAGTATTTT
CDR3aa: CASSLSTATQYF

abundance: -
j_gene: TRBJ1-2
v_gene: TRBV27
d_gene: TRBD1
CDR3nt: TGTGCCAGCAGTGTGACAGGGGGTTGGGGCTACACCTTC
CDR3aa: CASSVTGGWGYTF

abundance: few
j_gene: TRBJ1-2
v_gene: TRBV9
d_gene: TRBD1
CDR3nt: TGTGCCAGCAGCCTGGGTGTGGGACAGGGGGGCGGAGGCTACACCTTC
CDR3aa: CASSLGVGQGGGGYTF

abundance: few
j_gene: TRBJ2-7
v_gene: TRBV25-1
d_gene: -
CDR3nt: TGTGCCAGCAGTGGGGGCGGAGAATCCTACGAGCAGTACTTC
CDR3aa: CASSGGGESYEQYF

abundance: -
j_gene: TRBJ1-2
v_gene: TRBV4-1
d_gene: -
CDR3nt: TGCGCCAGCAGCCAAGGAGCACAAGCGTCCTATGGCTACACCTTC
CDR3aa: CASSQGAQASYGYTF

abundance: -
j_gene: TRBJ2-1
v_gene: TRBV11-3
d_gene: -
CDR3nt: TGTGCCAGCAGCTTAGACTCTAGCTCCTACAATGAGCAGTTCTTC
CDR3aa: CASSLDSSSYNEQFF

abundance: -
j_gene: TRBJ1-1
v_gene: TRBV5-1
d_gene: TRBD1
CDR3nt: TGCGCCAGCAGCCCGAGGGGGCGGACAGGGAAAAACACTGAAGCTTTCTTT
CDR3aa: CASSPRGRTGKNTEAFF

abundance: -
j_gene: TRBJ1-5
v_gene: TRBV19
d_gene: -
CDR3nt: TGTGCCAGCACTCCGTCTGCCGGGGGTCTTAATCAGCCCCAGCATTTT
CDR3aa: CASTPSAGGLNQPQHF

abundance: -
j_gene: TRBJ2-1
v_gene: TRBV30
d_gene: TRBD1
CDR3nt: TGTGCCTGGAGTAGGACAGGGAGTGATGAGCAGTTCTTC
CDR3aa: CAWSRTGSDEQFF

abundance: once
j_gene: TRBJ2-5
v_gene: TRBV2
d_gene: TRBD2
CDR3nt: TGTGCCAGCAGTGTTACTAGCGGGAGCTCGGAGACCCAGTACTTC
CDR3aa: CASSVTSGSSETQYF

abundance: -
j_gene: TRBJ2-1
v_gene: TRBV6-1
d_gene: TRBD2
CDR3nt: TGTGCCACCGTTAGCGGGAGACTCTACAATGAGCAGTTCTTC
CDR3aa: CATVSGRLYNEQFF

abundance: -
j_gene: TRBJ2-3
v_gene: TRBV6-5
d_gene: TRBD2
CDR3nt: TGTGCCAGCGGGACTAGCGGGAGCACAGATACGCAGTATTTT
CDR3aa: CASGTSGSTDTQYF

abundance: -
j_gene: TRBJ1-2
v_gene: TRBV18
d_gene: TRBD1
CDR3nt: TGTGCCAGCTCACCAGGGACAGTGGCTGGCTACACCTTC
CDR3aa: CASSPGTVAGYTF

abundance: once
j_gene: TRBJ1-5
v_gene: TRBV6-9
d_gene: -
CDR3nt: TGTGCCAGCAGTTGGGGGGGCGACCAGCCCCAGCATTTT
CDR3aa: CASSWGGDQPQHF

abundance: -
j_gene: TRBJ1-6
v_gene: TRBV27
d_gene: -
CDR3nt: TGTGCCAGCAGCCAGGGAGGTAATTCACCCCTCCACTTT
CDR3aa: CASSQGGNSPLHF

abundance: -
j_gene: TRBJ2-7
v_gene: TRBV5-6
d_gene: -
CDR3nt: TGTGCCAGCAGCAGAGGAGCATTGGAGTACTTC
CDR3aa: CASSRGALEYF

abundance: -
j_gene: TRBJ2-7
v_gene: TRBV5-8
d_gene: TRBD1
CDR3nt: TGTGCCAGCAGCTTGGCCTGGGTAGGGGGCAACGAGCAGTACTTC
CDR3aa: CASSLAWVGGNEQYF

abundance: -
j_gene: TRBJ2-7
v_gene: TRBV11-2
d_gene: -
CDR3nt: TGTGCCAGCAGCTATACGCCCTGGAGCGTTTACGAGCAGTACTTC
CDR3aa: CASSYTPWSVYEQYF

abundance: -
j_gene: TRBJ2-5
v_gene: TRBV7-2
d_gene: -
CDR3nt: TGTGCCAGCAGCTTAGCCAGACAAGAGACCCAGTACTTC
CDR3aa: CASSLARQETQYF

abundance: -
j_gene: TRBJ2-1
v_gene: TRBV13
d_gene: -
CDR3nt: TGTGCCAGCAGCTCTCGTCTTAGCGGCTACAATGAGCAGTTCTTC
CDR3aa: CASSSRLSGYNEQFF

abundance: large
j_gene: TRBJ1-2
v_gene: TRBV6-1
d_gene: TRBD1
CDR3nt: TGTGCCAGCAGAAACGGACAGGGGATTTTTGGCTACACCTTC
CDR3aa: CASRNGQGIFGYTF

abundance: -
j_gene: TRBJ1-2
v_gene: TRBV29-1
d_gene: -
CDR3nt: TGCAGCGTTGTCGGCAGGGTTGGCTACACCTTC
CDR3aa: CSVVGRVGYTF

abundance: -
j_gene: TRBJ2-1
v_gene: TRBV5-1
d_gene: -
CDR3nt: TGCGCCAGCAGTCTGTCGGGTTCCTACAATGAGCAGTTCTTC
CDR3aa: CASSLSGSYNEQFF

abundance: -
j_gene: TRBJ2-2
v_gene: TRBV14
d_gene: -
CDR3nt: TGTGCCAGCAGCAATTCGTACGGGGAGCTGTTTTTT
CDR3aa: CASSNSYGELFF

abundance: -
j_gene: TRBJ2-1
v_gene: TRBV28
d_gene: TRBD2
CDR3nt: TGTGCCAGCACCCTAGCGGGAGGGCAGGACAATGAGCAGTTCTTC
CDR3aa: CASTLAGGQDNEQFF

abundance: -
j_gene: TRBJ1-1
v_gene: TRBV11-2
d_gene: -
CDR3nt: TGTGCCAGCAGCTTAACCCGATTCGTCAGGAACACTGAAGCTTTCTTT
CDR3aa: CASSLTRFVRNTEAFF

abundance: -
j_gene: TRBJ1-1
v_gene: TRBV5-1
d_gene: TRBD1
CDR3nt: TGCGCCAGCAGCTCTCCGACAGGGGGAGAAACTGAAGCTTTCTTT
CDR3aa: CASSSPTGGETEAFF

abundance: -
j_gene: TRBJ1-1
v_gene: TRBV6-6
d_gene: -
CDR3nt: TGTGCCAGCAGGGGAGCCGAAGCTTTCTTT
CDR3aa: CASRGAEAFF

abundance: -
j_gene: TRBJ2-7
v_gene: TRBV27
d_gene: -
CDR3nt: TGTGCCAGCAGTTTCCGGCAGGGGTCATCCTACGAGCAGTACTTC
CDR3aa: CASSFRQGSSYEQYF

abundance: -
j_gene: TRBJ1-2
v_gene: TRBV10-3
d_gene: -
CDR3nt: TGTGCCATCAGTGAGTCGAGCCTCCGGGGCTACACCTTC
CDR3aa: CAISESSLRGYTF

abundance: -
j_gene: TRBJ2-3
v_gene: TRBV4-1
d_gene: -
CDR3nt: TGCGCCAGCAGCCAAGGACTAGGGAGCACAGATACGCAGTATTTT
CDR3aa: CASSQGLGSTDTQYF

abundance: -
j_gene: TRBJ1-5
v_gene: TRBV15
d_gene: -
CDR3nt: TGTGCCACCAGCAGAGAACAGTACAATCAGCCCCAGCATTTT
CDR3aa: CATSREQYNQPQHF

abundance: -
j_gene: TRBJ1-2
v_gene: TRBV16
d_gene: -
CDR3nt: TGTGCCAGCAGCCTAGACATCTCCGGCTACACCTTC
CDR3aa: CASSLDISGYTF

abundance: -
j_gene: TRBJ2-1
v_gene: TRBV23-1
d_gene: TRBD1
CDR3nt: TGCGCCAGCAGTCAATCTAAAGGGACAGGGGACAATGAGCAGTTCTTC
CDR3aa: CASSQSKGTGDNEQFF

abundance: -
j_gene: TRBJ1-4
v_gene: TRBV19
d_gene: -
CDR3nt: TGTGCCAGCGGGGGAGAAAAACTGTTTTTT
CDR3aa: CASGGEKLFF

abundance: -
j_gene: TRBJ2-5
v_gene: TRBV4-1
d_gene: -
CDR3nt: TGCGCCAGCAGCCAAGGATGGGGGGAAGAGACCCAGTACTTC
CDR3aa: CASSQGWGEETQYF

abundance: -
j_gene: TRBJ2-7
v_gene: TRBV28
d_gene: -
CDR3nt: TGTGCCAGCAGTTTCGTCCCAGGCGGGCGCCCTTCCTACGAGCAGTACTTC
CDR3aa: CASSFVPGGRPSYEQYF

abundance: -
j_gene: TRBJ2-2
v_gene: TRBV9
d_gene: TRBD2
CDR3nt: TGTGCCAGCAGCGTAGTCCAGCGGGGGGGCATCGGGGAGCTGTTTTTT
CDR3aa: CASSVVQRGGIGELFF

abundance: few
j_gene: TRBJ1-1
v_gene: TRBV9
d_gene: -
CDR3nt: TGTGCCAGCAGCGCTTATTCGAACATGCTGAACACTGAAGCTTTCTTT
CDR3aa: CASSAYSNMLNTEAFF

abundance: -
j_gene: TRBJ2-7
v_gene: TRBV6-1
d_gene: -
CDR3nt: TGTGCCAGCAGTGAGAACGGTTACGAGCAGTACTTC
CDR3aa: CASSENGYEQYF

abundance: -
j_gene: TRBJ2-1
v_gene: TRBV19
d_gene: TRBD1
CDR3nt: TGTGCCAGTAGTAAAGGGACAGGTCGTTACAATGAGCAGTTCTTC
CDR3aa: CASSKGTGRYNEQFF

abundance: -
j_gene: TRBJ1-1
v_gene: TRBV19
d_gene: -
CDR3nt: TGTGCCAGTAGTCTGGGACACATCATGAACACTGAAGCTTTCTTT
CDR3aa: CASSLGHIMNTEAFF

abundance: -
j_gene: TRBJ2-7
v_gene: TRBV19
d_gene: -
CDR3nt: TGTGCCAGTAGTATAGGTACTGGAGGACTCCAGTACTTC
CDR3aa: CASSIGTGGLQYF